Presented here are 10 T cell receptor beta chains from one specimen sequenced in a study of cytomegalovirus exposure and HLA in healthy donors. The primer mix had 60 Vbeta and 13 Jbeta primers. Generated by immunoSEQ multiplex PCR, the TCRdb table keeps only in-frame clones and is missing some. The repertoire holds 100,000 to 150,000 clones, with approximately 80% as singletons. The sequenced sample consisted of PBMCs. The receptors come from a woman aged 60 to 75 in good health and CMV-seronegative.

V gene TRBV18 combines with J gene TRBJ2-2; D may be TRBD1 (6 bases). The V gene lost 2 bases and the J gene lost 2 bases, with 15 bases spanning the gap. The CDR3 runs to 17 residues. The germline V gene has CDR1 KGHSH and CDR2 LQKENI. In DNA, the CDR3 is TGTGCCAGCTCACCAAGATCCGGGACACCTAACACCGGGGAGCTGTTTTTT. Translating it yields CASSPRSGTPNTGELFF.

In this sample, this clone turned up a few times. The rearrangement uses TRBV25-1 and TRBJ2-7; D unresolved. The ends were cut back, 1 base at V and 1 base at J, with 11 bases in the middle. Germline CDR1 and CDR2: MGHDK and SYGVNS. This CDR3 contains 15 residues. The CDR3 spells CASSESGQRSYEQYF. In DNA, the CDR3 is TGTGCCAGCAGTGAATCTGGGCAACGGTCCTACGAGCAGTACTTC.

The CDR3 loop is CSVEGVTGAEAFF. In nucleotides, the CDR3 is TGCAGCGTTGAAGGAGTGACAGGGGCTGAAGCTTTCTTT. V is TRBV29-1 and J is TRBJ1-1; 8 bases map to TRBD1. Germline values: CDR1 SQVTM, CDR2 ANQGSEA. The CDR3 is 13 amino acids. Trimming cost V 1 base and J 6 bases; bases outside gene matches: 4.

The chain uses TRBV29-1 and TRBJ1-1; 7 nucleotides line up with TRBD1. This CDR3 is 14 amino acids long. CDR1 is SQVTM, CDR2 ANQGSEA, per germline. V dropped 7 bases and J dropped 2; count of bases not matched to a gene: 10. The CDR3 DNA reads as TGCAGCGCCCAAACGACAGGGTCCAACACTGAAGCTTTCTTT. This sequence encodes CSAQTTGSNTEAFF. Based on the CDR3 plus reference TRBV29-1 and TRBJ1-1, the full variable domain is SAVISQKPSRDICQRGTSLTIQCQVDSQVTMMFWYRQQPGQSLTLIATANQGSEATYESGFVIDKFPISRPNLTFSTLTVSNMSPEDSSIYLCSAQTTGSNTEAFFGQGTRLTVV.

V is TRBV9 and J is TRBJ2-7; TRBD2 matches 7 bases. CDR3 length: 14 residues. The V segment lost 0 bases and the J segment 3 bases; nucleotides outside the gene matches: 3. The V gene's germline CDR1 is SGDLS and CDR2 YYNGEE. The CDR3 protein is CASSVAGGGYEQYF. CDR3 bases: TGTGCCAGCAGCGTAGCGGGGGGAGGCTACGAGCAGTACTTC. Supplemented by reference TRBV9 and TRBJ2-7, the full variable domain reads DSGVTQTPKHLITATGQRVTLRCSPRSGDLSVYWYQQSLDQGLQFLIQYYNGEERAKGNILERFSAQQFPDLHSELNLSSLELGDSALYFCASSVAGGGYEQYFGPGTRLTVT.

The V gene is TRBV6-1, the J gene TRBJ1-6; D gene ambiguous. Trimming cost V 3 bases and J 7 bases, with 19 bases left between them. There are 17 residues in the CDR3. Germline V lookup: CDR1 MNHNS, CDR2 SASEGT. The CDR3 loop is CASSDQLAGSRNSPLHF. CDR3 coding DNA: TGTGCCAGCAGTGACCAGCTTGCGGGGTCCAGGAATTCACCCCTCCACTTT.

The CDR3 coding sequence is TGTGCCAGCAGCCAAGTATTGGGACAGGGCTACGAGCAGTACTTC. Translated: CASSQVLGQGYEQYF. This sequence joins TRBV4-2 and TRBJ2-5; 9 bases map to TRBD1. The J call could be wrong; TRBJ2-7 is a better fit for the DNA end. Per germline, CDR1 LGHNA and CDR2 YNFKEQ. The CDR3 is made up of 15 amino acids.

V gene TRBV9 combines with J gene TRBJ2-7; 10 bases line up with TRBD2. Losses at the gene ends were 0 bases for V and 6 bases for J; bases not matched to a gene: 9. The CDR3 consists of 16 residues. Germline values: CDR1 SGDLS, CDR2 YYNGEE. CDR3 residues: CASSVAGLAGDGEQYF. CDR3 sequence (DNA): TGTGCCAGCAGCGTAGCTGGTCTAGCGGGAGACGGCGAGCAGTACTTC.

This chain uses TRBV19 with TRBJ2-3; the match to TRBD2 covers 13 bases. The CDR3 totals 17 residues. Germline CDR1 is LNHDA and CDR2 is SQIVND (reference sequence). V lost 6 bases, J lost 4 bases, and 10 bases stayed unmatched. The DNA of the CDR3 is TGTGCCAGTAGACTAGCGGGGGGGCATAACCAACCAGATACGCAGTATTTT. This gives the protein CASRLAGGHNQPDTQYF.

The chain has TRBV7-9 and TRBJ2-7, with a weak D call TRBD1 (5 bases). V was trimmed by 2 bases and J by 1 base, leaving 12 bases between them. The CDR3 sequence is 15 residues long. From germline, CDR1 is SEHNR and CDR2 FQNEAQ (reference sequence). The CDR3 nucleotides read TGTGCCAGCAGCTTATCCCCGGACAAGTCCTACGAGCAGTACTTC. Its protein is CASSLSPDKSYEQYF.